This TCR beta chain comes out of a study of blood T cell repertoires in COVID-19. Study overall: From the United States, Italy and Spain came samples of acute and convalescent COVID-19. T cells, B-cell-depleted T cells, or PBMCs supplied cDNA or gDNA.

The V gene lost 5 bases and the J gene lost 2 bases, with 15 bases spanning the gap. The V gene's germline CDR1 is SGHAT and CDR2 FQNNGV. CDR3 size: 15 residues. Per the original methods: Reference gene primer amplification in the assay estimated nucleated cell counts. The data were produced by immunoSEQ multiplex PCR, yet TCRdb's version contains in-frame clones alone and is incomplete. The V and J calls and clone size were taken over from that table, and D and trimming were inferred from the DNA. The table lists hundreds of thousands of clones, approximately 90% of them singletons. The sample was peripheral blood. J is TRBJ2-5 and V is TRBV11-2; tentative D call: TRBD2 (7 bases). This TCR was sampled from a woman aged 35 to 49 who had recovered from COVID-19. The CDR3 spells CASSPVRGPQETQYF. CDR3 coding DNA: TGTGCCAGCAGCCCCGTGCGGGGGCCACAAGAGACCCAGTACTTC.